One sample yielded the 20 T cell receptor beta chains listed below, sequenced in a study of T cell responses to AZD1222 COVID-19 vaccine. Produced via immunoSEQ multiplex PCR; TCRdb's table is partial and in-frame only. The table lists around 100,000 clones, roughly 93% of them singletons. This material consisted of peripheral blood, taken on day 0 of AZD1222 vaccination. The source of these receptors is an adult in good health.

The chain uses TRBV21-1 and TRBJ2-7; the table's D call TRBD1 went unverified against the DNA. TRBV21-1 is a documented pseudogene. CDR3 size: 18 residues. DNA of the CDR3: TGTGCCAGCAGCAAAGTCCCAGACGATGACAGGGACTCCTACGAGCAGTACTTC. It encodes CASSKVPDDDRDSYEQYF.

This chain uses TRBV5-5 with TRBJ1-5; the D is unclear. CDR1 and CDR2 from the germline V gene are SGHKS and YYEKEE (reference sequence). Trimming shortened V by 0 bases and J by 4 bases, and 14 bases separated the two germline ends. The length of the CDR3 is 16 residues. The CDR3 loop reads CASSLGVGGQNQPQHF. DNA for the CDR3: TGTGCCAGCAGCTTGGGGGTCGGAGGGCAAAATCAGCCCCAGCATTTT.

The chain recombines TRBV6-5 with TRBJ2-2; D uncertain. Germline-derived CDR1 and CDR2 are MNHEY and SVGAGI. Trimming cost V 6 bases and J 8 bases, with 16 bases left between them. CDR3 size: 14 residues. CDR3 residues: CASSPTHQSGELFF. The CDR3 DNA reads TGTGCCAGCAGCCCGACTCACCAGTCGGGGGAGCTGTTTTTT.

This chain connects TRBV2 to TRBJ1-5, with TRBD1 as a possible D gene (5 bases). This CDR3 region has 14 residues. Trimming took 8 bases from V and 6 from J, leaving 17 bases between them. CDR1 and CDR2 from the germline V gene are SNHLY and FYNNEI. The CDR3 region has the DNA TGTGCCAGCCTACGGGACGAAGCGGGTCAGCCCCAGCATTTT. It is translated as CASLRDEAGQPQHF. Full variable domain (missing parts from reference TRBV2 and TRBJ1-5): EPEVTQTPSHQVTQMGQEVILRCVPISNHLYFYWYRQILGQKVEFLVSFYNNEISEKSEIFDDQFSVERPDGSNFTLKIRSTKLEDSAMYFCASLRDEAGQPQHFGDGTRLSIL.

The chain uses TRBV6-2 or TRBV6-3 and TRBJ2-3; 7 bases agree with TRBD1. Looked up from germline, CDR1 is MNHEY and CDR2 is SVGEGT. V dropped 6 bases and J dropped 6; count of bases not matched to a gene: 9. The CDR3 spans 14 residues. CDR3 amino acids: CASSPNDRDDTQYF. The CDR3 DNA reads TGTGCCAGCAGCCCCAACGACAGGGACGATACGCAGTATTTT.

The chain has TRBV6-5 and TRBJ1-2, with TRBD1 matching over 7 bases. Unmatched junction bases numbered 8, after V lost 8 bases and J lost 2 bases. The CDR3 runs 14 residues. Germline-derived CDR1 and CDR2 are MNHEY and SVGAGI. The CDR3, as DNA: TGTGCCAGCGGGAGGGGCAGGGGGAACTATGGCTACACCTTC. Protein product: CASGRGRGNYGYTF.

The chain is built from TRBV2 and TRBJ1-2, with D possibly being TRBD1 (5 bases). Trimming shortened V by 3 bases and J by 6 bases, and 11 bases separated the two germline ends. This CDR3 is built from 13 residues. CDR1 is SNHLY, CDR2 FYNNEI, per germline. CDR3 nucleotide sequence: TGTGCCAGCAGTGAGTCCAGGGTTGATGGCTACACCTTC. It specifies CASSESRVDGYTF.

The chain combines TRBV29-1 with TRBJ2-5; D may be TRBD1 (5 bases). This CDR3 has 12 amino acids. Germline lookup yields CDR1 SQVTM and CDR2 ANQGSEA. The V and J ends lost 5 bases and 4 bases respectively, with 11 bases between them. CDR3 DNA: TGCAGCGTTAAGGCCAGGGTAGAGACCCAGTACTTC. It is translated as CSVKARVETQYF.

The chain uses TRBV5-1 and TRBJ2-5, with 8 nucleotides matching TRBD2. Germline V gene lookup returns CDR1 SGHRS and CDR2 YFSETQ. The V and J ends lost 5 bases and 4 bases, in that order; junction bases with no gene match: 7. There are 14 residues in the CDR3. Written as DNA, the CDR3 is TGCGCCAGCAGGCCCGGGACTAGGGGAGAGACCCAGTACTTC. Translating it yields CASRPGTRGETQYF.

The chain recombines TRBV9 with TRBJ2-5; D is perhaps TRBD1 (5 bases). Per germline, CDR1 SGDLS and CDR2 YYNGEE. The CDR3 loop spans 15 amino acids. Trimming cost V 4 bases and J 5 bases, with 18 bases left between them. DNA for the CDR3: TGTGCCAGCAGCCGGTTGGATCAGGGTTTCGAGACCCAGTACTTC. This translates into CASSRLDQGFETQYF. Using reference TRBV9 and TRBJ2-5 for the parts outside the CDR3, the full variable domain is DSGVTQTPKHLITATGQRVTLRCSPRSGDLSVYWYQQSLDQGLQFLIQYYNGEERAKGNILERFSAQQFPDLHSELNLSSLELGDSALYFCASSRLDQGFETQYFGPGTRLLVL.

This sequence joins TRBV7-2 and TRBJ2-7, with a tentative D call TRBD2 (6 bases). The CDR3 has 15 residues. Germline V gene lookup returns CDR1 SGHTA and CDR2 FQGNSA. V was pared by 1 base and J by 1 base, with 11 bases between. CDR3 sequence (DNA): TGTGCCAGCAGCTTAGTGCTAGCGAGGTCCTACGAGCAGTACTTC. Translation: CASSLVLARSYEQYF. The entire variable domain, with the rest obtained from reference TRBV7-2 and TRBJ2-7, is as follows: GAGVSQSPSNKVTEKGKDVELRCDPISGHTALYWYRQSLGQGLEFLIYFQGNSAPDKSGLPSDRFSAERTGGSVSTLTIQRTQQEDSAVYLCASSLVLARSYEQYFGPGTRLTVT.

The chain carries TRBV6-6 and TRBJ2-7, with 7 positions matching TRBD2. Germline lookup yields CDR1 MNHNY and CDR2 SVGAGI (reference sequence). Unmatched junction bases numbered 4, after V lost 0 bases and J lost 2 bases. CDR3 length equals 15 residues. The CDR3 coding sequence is TGTGCCAGCAGTTACTCGGGACTAACAACCTACGAGCAGTACTTC. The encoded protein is CASSYSGLTTYEQYF.

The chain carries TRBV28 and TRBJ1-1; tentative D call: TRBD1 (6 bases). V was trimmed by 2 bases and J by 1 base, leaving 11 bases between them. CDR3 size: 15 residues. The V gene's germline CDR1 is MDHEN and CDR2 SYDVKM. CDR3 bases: TGTGCCAGCAGTTTACCCGGGACAAGGAACACTGAAGCTTTCTTT. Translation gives CASSLPGTRNTEAFF.

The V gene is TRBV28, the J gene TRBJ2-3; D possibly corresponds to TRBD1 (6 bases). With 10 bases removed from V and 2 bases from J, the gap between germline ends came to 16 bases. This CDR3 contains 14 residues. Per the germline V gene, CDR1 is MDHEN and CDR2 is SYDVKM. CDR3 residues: CAIRPGANTDTQYF. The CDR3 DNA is TGTGCCATCAGGCCAGGGGCCAACACAGATACGCAGTATTTT.

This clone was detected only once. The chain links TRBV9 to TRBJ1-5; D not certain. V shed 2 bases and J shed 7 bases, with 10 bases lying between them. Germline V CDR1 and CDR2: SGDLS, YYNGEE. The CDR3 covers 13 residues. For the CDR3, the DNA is TGTGCCAGCAGCGTTCAGGTGGGGCAGCCCCAGCATTTT. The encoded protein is CASSVQVGQPQHF.

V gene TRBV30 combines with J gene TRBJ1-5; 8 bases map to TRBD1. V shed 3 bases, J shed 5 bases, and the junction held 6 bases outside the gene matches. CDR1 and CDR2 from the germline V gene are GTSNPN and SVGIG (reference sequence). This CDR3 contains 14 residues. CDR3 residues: CAWRAGQGDQPQHF. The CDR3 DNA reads TGTGCCTGGAGAGCAGGACAGGGCGATCAGCCCCAGCATTTT. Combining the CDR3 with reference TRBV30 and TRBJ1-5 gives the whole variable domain SQTIHQWPATLVQPVGSPLSLECTVEGTSNPNLYWYRQAAGRGLQLLFYSVGIGQISSEVPQNLSASRPQDRQFILSSKKLLLSDSGFYLCAWRAGQGDQPQHFGDGTRLSIL.

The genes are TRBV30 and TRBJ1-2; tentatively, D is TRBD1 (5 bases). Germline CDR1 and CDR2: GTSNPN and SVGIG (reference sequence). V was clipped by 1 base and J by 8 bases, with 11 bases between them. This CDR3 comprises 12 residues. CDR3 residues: CAWSDAPGGYTF. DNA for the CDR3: TGTGCCTGGAGTGACGCCCCAGGGGGCTACACCTTC. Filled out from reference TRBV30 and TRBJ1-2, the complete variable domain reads SQTIHQWPATLVQPVGSPLSLECTVEGTSNPNLYWYRQAAGRGLQLLFYSVGIGQISSEVPQNLSASRPQDRQFILSSKKLLLSDSGFYLCAWSDAPGGYTFGSGTRLTVV.

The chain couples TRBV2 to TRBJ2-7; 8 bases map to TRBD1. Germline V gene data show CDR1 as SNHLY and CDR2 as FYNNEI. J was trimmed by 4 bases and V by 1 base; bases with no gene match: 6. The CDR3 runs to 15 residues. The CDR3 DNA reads TGTGCCAGCAGTGAAGTGGGACAGGACGATTACGAGCAGTACTTC. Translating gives CASSEVGQDDYEQYF.

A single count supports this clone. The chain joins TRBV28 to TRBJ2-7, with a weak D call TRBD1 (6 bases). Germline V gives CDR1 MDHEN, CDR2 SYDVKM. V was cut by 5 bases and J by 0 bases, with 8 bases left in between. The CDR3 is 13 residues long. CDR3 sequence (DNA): TGTGCCAGCAGTACAGGGAGCTCCTACGAGCAGTACTTC. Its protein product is CASSTGSSYEQYF.

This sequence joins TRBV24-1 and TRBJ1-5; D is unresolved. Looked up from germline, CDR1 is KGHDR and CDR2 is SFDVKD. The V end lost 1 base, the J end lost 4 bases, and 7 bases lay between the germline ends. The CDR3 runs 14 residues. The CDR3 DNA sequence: TGTGCCACCAGTGATTTCGTGACAAATCAGCCCCAGCATTTT. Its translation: CATSDFVTNQPQHF.